These 32 T cell receptor beta chains originate from one sample sequenced in a study of OX40 agonist ivuxolimab in advanced cancers. Some clones are missing from TCRdb's copy, which holds only in-frame ones; the method was immunoSEQ multiplex PCR. The sample has fewer than 75,000 clones, around nine tenths seen once. This specimen consisted of CD4+ or CD8+ T cells sorted from blood, obtained in a trial of the OX40 agonist ivuxolimab. The receptors stem from an adult with an advanced solid tumor such as melanoma, head and neck, liver or kidney cancer.

This rearrangement joins TRBV30 to TRBJ1-5; D ambiguous. Germline lookup yields CDR1 GTSNPN and CDR2 SVGIG (reference sequence). This CDR3 is 14 amino acids long. V was trimmed by 2 bases and J by 3 bases, leaving 11 bases between them. The CDR3 spells CAWSPEIINQPQHF. For the CDR3, the DNA is TGTGCCTGGAGTCCGGAGATAATCAATCAGCCCCAGCATTTT.

The chain carries TRBV5-5 and TRBJ2-3; 14 positions match TRBD2. The CDR3 has 16 residues. Germline trimming cut 4 bases from V and 5 bases from J; bases unmatched to any gene: 6. From germline, CDR1 is SGHKS and CDR2 YYEKEE (reference sequence). The DNA for the CDR3 is TGTGCCAGCAGCCCGGGACTAGCGGGAGACAGAGATACGCAGTATTTT. Protein: CASSPGLAGDRDTQYF.

The rearrangement joins TRBV7-9 to TRBJ1-1, with 9 bases identical to TRBD1. Losses at the gene ends were 1 base for V and 0 bases for J; bases not matched to a gene: 6. Germline lookup yields CDR1 SEHNR and CDR2 FQNEAQ (reference sequence). The length of the CDR3 is 17 residues. The CDR3 protein is CASSLGTGQGMNTEAFF. The CDR3 DNA reads TGTGCCAGCAGCTTAGGGACGGGACAGGGAATGAACACTGAAGCTTTCTTT.

V and J are TRBV11-2 and TRBJ2-5; D is possibly TRBD2 (6 bases). The CDR3 covers 15 residues. Germline CDR1 reads SGHAT; CDR2 reads FQNNGV. Trimming cost V 1 base and J 5 bases, with 14 bases left between them. The DNA of the CDR3 is TGTGCCAGCAGCTTAGGAGTAGGAGGGGCGGAGACCCAGTACTTC. Its protein product is CASSLGVGGAETQYF.

The CDR3 DNA follows: TGTGCCAGCAGCTTAGCCGGGGGGAGCTCCTACGAGCAGTACTTC. This sequence encodes CASSLAGGSSYEQYF. The chain couples TRBV11-3 to TRBJ2-7; 7 bases are shared with TRBD2. Germline V lookup: CDR1 SGHNT, CDR2 YENEEA. Germline trimming cut 1 base from V and 0 bases from J; bases unmatched to any gene: 3. This CDR3 is built from 15 residues.

The rearrangement links TRBV4-2 to TRBJ2-1; 13 nucleotides line up with TRBD2. Germline V gene sequence: CDR1 LGHNA, CDR2 YNFKEQ. V gave up 2 bases and J gave up 7 bases; unmatched junction bases: 14. The CDR3 spans 19 residues. The CDR3 is CASSQTGLAGVGFTNEQFF. The CDR3 DNA reads as TGTGCCAGCAGCCAAACCGGACTAGCGGGAGTCGGGTTTACGAATGAGCAGTTCTTC.

The chain combines TRBV6-5 with TRBJ2-1, with D possibly called TRBD1 or TRBD2 (7 bases each). The CDR3 contains 14 residues. The V gene lost 5 bases and the J gene lost 9 bases, with 17 bases spanning the gap. Germline loops: CDR1 MNHEY, CDR2 SVGAGI. This chain's CDR3 is CASSGGLGGGEQFF. Here the CDR3 DNA reads TGTGCCAGCAGTGGAGGACTAGGGGGCGGTGAGCAGTTCTTC.

The chain employs TRBV28 and TRBJ2-1; 11 nucleotides agree with TRBD2. The CDR3 has 15 amino acids. CDR1 MDHEN and CDR2 SYDVKM come from the germline V gene. With V trimmed by 2 bases and J by 7 bases, 4 bases remained unmatched. The CDR3 sequence is CASSLRASGRNEQFF. CDR3 DNA sequence: TGTGCCAGCAGTTTAAGGGCTAGCGGGAGGAATGAGCAGTTCTTC.

The chain employs TRBV6-1 and TRBJ1-2; the D gene is possibly TRBD1 (5 bases). V was trimmed by 3 bases and J by 2 bases, leaving 10 bases between them. CDR1 is MNHNS and CDR2 is SASEGT in the germline V gene. The CDR3 is 14 amino acids. Written as DNA, the CDR3 is TGTGCCAGCAGTGAGACGTGGGGGAACTATGGCTACACCTTC. Amino acid sequence: CASSETWGNYGYTF.

The chain has TRBV7-8 and TRBJ2-7, with D unclear. The CDR3 totals 17 residues. With 5 bases removed from V and 1 base from J, the gap between germline ends came to 21 bases. Germline CDR1 SGHVS, CDR2 FQNEAQ. As DNA, the CDR3 is TGTGCCAGCAGCCACTTAGCCGGCTCTTTAAAATCCTACGAGCAGTACTTC. Its translation: CASSHLAGSLKSYEQYF.

The genes are TRBV28 and TRBJ1-3; D remains ambiguous. The germline V and J ends were trimmed by 5 bases and 10 bases, with 9 bases remaining between them. From germline, CDR1 is MDHEN and CDR2 SYDVKM. This CDR3 spans 11 amino acids. The chain's CDR3 is CASSDWVTIYF. CDR3 DNA sequence: TGTGCCAGCAGTGACTGGGTAACCATATATTTT.

The chain employs TRBV25-1 and TRBJ2-1, with TRBD2 matching 9 bases. The germline V gene has CDR1 MGHDK and CDR2 SYGVNS. The CDR3 runs to 14 residues. V trimming: 4 bases; J trimming: 8 bases; junction bases outside the gene matches: 6. This chain's CDR3 is CASSGSGSTHEQFF. CDR3 bases: TGTGCCAGCAGTGGTAGCGGGAGTACCCATGAGCAGTTCTTC.

The chain combines TRBV12-2 with TRBJ2-1; TRBD2 was called by the table and not checked on the DNA. TRBV12-2 constitutes a pseudogene. This CDR3 region has 16 residues. The CDR3 reads CASRLGWSGRLYEQFF. CDR3 nucleotide sequence: TGTGCAAGTCGCTTGGGTTGGAGCGGGAGGTTGTATGAGCAGTTCTTC.

The chain has TRBV4-1 and TRBJ2-3; 12 bases map to TRBD2. The V gene end was trimmed by 3 bases and the J gene end by 0 bases; junction bases not matched to a gene: 7. In germline, CDR1 is MGHRA, CDR2 YSYEKL. This CDR3 region has 18 residues. This CDR3 reads CASSHPSGRAWSTDTQYF. The CDR3 bases are TGCGCCAGCAGCCACCCTAGCGGGAGGGCTTGGAGCACAGATACGCAGTATTTT.

Points on this clone: Other DNA sequences in the sample encode the same CDR3. The genes are TRBV5-6 and TRBJ1-5, with 7 bases fitting TRBD1. Germline CDR1 and CDR2: SGHDT and YYEEEE. The junction had 2 bases not matched to a gene; V was cut back by 0 bases and J by 2 bases. This CDR3 is built from 15 residues. CDR3 amino acids: CASSLATGGNQPQHF. The CDR3 nucleotides read TGTGCCAGCAGCTTGGCCACAGGGGGCAATCAGCCCCAGCATTTT.

The chain combines TRBV5-4 with TRBJ1-1; 11 nucleotides align to TRBD1. The CDR3 length is 14 residues. Germline V gene sequence: CDR1 SGHNT, CDR2 YYREEE (reference sequence). The junction had 3 bases not matched to a gene; V was cut back by 4 bases and J by 4 bases. This CDR3 is CASSLDRGLTEAFF. CDR3 in DNA: TGTGCCAGCAGCCTGGACAGGGGGCTCACTGAAGCTTTCTTT.

The chain carries TRBV14 and TRBJ2-2; 15 bases are shared with TRBD2. The CDR3 totals 16 residues. V lost 4 bases, J lost 7 bases, and 4 bases stayed unmatched. Germline values: CDR1 SGHDN, CDR2 FVKESK. CDR3 in amino acids: CASSLGLAGGGGELFF. The CDR3 DNA sequence: TGTGCCAGCAGCCTGGGACTAGCGGGAGGTGGCGGGGAGCTGTTTTTT. Drawing the rest from reference TRBV14 and TRBJ2-2, the complete variable domain is EAGVTQFPSHSVIEKGQTVTLRCDPISGHDNLYWYRRVMGKEIKFLLHFVKESKQDESGMPNNRFLAERTGGTYSTLKVQPAELEDSGVYFCASSLGLAGGGGELFFGEGSRLTVL.

The chain employs TRBV10-3 and TRBJ2-1, with no clear D. The CDR3 sequence is 11 residues long. The germline V gene encodes CDR1 ENHRY and CDR2 SYGVKD. V lost 6 bases and J lost 5, with 5 bases in between. The CDR3 here is CAISGNNEQFF. The DNA for the CDR3 is TGTGCCATCAGCGGAAACAATGAGCAGTTCTTC.

V gene TRBV19 combines with J gene TRBJ2-3, with 8 bases matching TRBD2. In germline, CDR1 is LNHDA, CDR2 SQIVND (reference sequence). The CDR3 has 17 residues. Trimming removed 4 bases from V and 1 base from J; junction bases left unmatched: 10. CDR3 protein: CASSTLERESRTDTQYF. CDR3 sequence (DNA): TGTGCCAGTAGTACGCTTGAGCGGGAGAGCCGCACAGATACGCAGTATTTT.

J is TRBJ2-1 and V is TRBV11-1; 7 nucleotides agree with TRBD2. This CDR3 has 16 amino acids. Germline V gene lookup returns CDR1 SGHAT and CDR2 FQDESV (reference sequence). The V segment lost 3 bases and the J segment 0 bases; nucleotides outside the gene matches: 5. The CDR3 here is CASSLSGIRSYNEQFF. CDR3 DNA sequence: TGTGCCAGCAGCTTGAGCGGGATACGCTCCTACAATGAGCAGTTCTTC.

Turning to this clone: Other DNA sequences in the same sample also yield this CDR3. This sequence joins TRBV5-1 and TRBJ2-7; 10 bases match TRBD1. This CDR3 spans 14 amino acids. Germline V gives CDR1 SGHRS, CDR2 YFSETQ. V was clipped by 0 bases and J by 4 bases; unmatched bases: 1. CDR3 amino acids: CASSLEGQGYEQYF. In nucleotides, the CDR3 is TGCGCCAGCAGCTTGGAGGGACAGGGGTACGAGCAGTACTTC. Supplemented by reference TRBV5-1 and TRBJ2-7, the full variable domain reads KAGVTQTPRYLIKTRGQQVTLSCSPISGHRSVSWYQQTPGQGLQFLFEYFSETQRNKGNFPGRFSGRQFSNSRSEMNVSTLELGDSALYLCASSLEGQGYEQYFGPGTRLTVT.

The rearrangement uses TRBV25-1 and TRBJ1-1, with TRBD1 matching 7 bases. Germline CDR1 reads MGHDK; CDR2 reads SYGVNS. The CDR3 is made up of 15 amino acids. With V trimmed by 2 bases and J by 0 bases, 3 bases remained unmatched. In nucleotides, the CDR3 is TGTGCCAGCAGTGAAGCGCAGGGGGTGAACACTGAAGCTTTCTTT. This translates into CASSEAQGVNTEAFF.

In this sample, this clone turned up a few times. The chain's CDR3 is CASRTGGKAEAFF. The DNA for the CDR3 is TGTGCCAGCAGGACAGGAGGCAAGGCTGAAGCTTTCTTT. The chain links TRBV5-4 to TRBJ1-1; tentative D call: TRBD1 (6 bases). The germline gives CDR1 SGHNT, CDR2 YYREEE (reference sequence). This CDR3 is built from 13 residues. V lost 5 bases and J 6 bases, leaving 14 bases between the germline ends.

The chain carries TRBV7-6 and TRBJ2-2; 7 nucleotides match TRBD1. Germline V gene sequence: CDR1 SGHVS, CDR2 FNYEAQ. The CDR3 covers 15 residues. V gave up 5 bases and J gave up 7 bases; unmatched junction bases: 10. The DNA for the CDR3 is TGTGCCAGCAGCGCCGGACAGGTCGGACACGGGGAGCTGTTTTTT. This codes for CASSAGQVGHGELFF.

This clone was observed a single time. The V and J genes are TRBV19 and TRBJ2-6; D is possibly TRBD2 (6 bases). The CDR3 is made up of 16 amino acids. V lost 5 bases and J 1 base, leaving 12 bases between the germline ends. Germline CDR1 reads LNHDA; CDR2 reads SQIVND (reference sequence). The CDR3 DNA reads TGTGCCAGTAGTTCTGTGGGACTGTCTGGGGCCAACGTCCTGACTTTC. It specifies CASSSVGLSGANVLTF.

The chain joins TRBV5-1 to TRBJ2-5; a weak D match, TRBD2 (5 bases). Trimming cost V 3 bases and J 0 bases, with 15 bases left between them. The CDR3 has 16 amino acids. Per germline, CDR1 SGHRS and CDR2 YFSETQ. CDR3 sequence reads: CASSSGIAPYQETQYF. The CDR3 bases are TGCGCCAGCAGCTCCGGTATAGCGCCGTACCAAGAGACCCAGTACTTC. The complete variable domain, with remaining parts taken from reference TRBV5-1 and TRBJ2-5, reads KAGVTQTPRYLIKTRGQQVTLSCSPISGHRSVSWYQQTPGQGLQFLFEYFSETQRNKGNFPGRFSGRQFSNSRSEMNVSTLELGDSALYLCASSSGIAPYQETQYFGPGTRLLVL.

The CDR3 region has the DNA TGCGCCAGCAGTGAGGAGGGACAGGGTCGAGATCAGCCCCAGCATTTT. It yields the protein CASSEEGQGRDQPQHF. This chain uses TRBV10-2 with TRBJ1-5; 9 positions agree with TRBD1. After removal of 2 bases from V and 5 bases from J, the junction contained 7 bases not matched to a gene. Germline assignment: CDR1 WSHSY and CDR2 SAAADI. This CDR3 is 16 amino acids long.

This chain connects TRBV28 to TRBJ1-4; D might be TRBD1 (5 bases). Germline assignment: CDR1 MDHEN and CDR2 SYDVKM. The length of the CDR3 is 15 residues. Trimming left V 6 bases short and J 7 bases short, with 18 bases between. The CDR3, as DNA: TGTGCCAGCAGGCCAAGAGGGAGGGGTGTTGAAAAACTGTTTTTT. Its protein is CASRPRGRGVEKLFF. Filled out from reference TRBV28 and TRBJ1-4, the complete variable domain reads DVKVTQSSRYLVKRTGEKVFLECVQDMDHENMFWYRQDPGLGLRLIYFSYDVKMKEKGDIPEGYSVSREKKERFSLILESASTNQTSMYLCASRPRGRGVEKLFFGSGTQLSVL.

This chain uses TRBV6-5 with TRBJ2-7; D unclear. Germline CDR1 reads MNHEY; CDR2 reads SVGAGI. Deletions cut 0 bases from V and 0 bases from J, with 6 bases between. CDR3 length equals 14 residues. CDR3 loop: CASSYSVSSYEQYF. The DNA for the CDR3 is TGTGCCAGCAGTTACTCGGTTAGCTCCTACGAGCAGTACTTC.

The gene calls are TRBV18 and TRBJ1-3; no reliable D call. V was pared by 0 bases and J by 0 bases, with 6 bases between. This CDR3 is built from 15 residues. The germline V gene has CDR1 KGHSH and CDR2 LQKENI. CDR3 loop: CASSPPTSSGNTIYF. The CDR3 DNA sequence: TGTGCCAGCTCACCACCGACGAGCTCTGGAAACACCATATATTTT.

This chain links TRBV7-2 with TRBJ2-7; D possibly corresponds to TRBD2 (6 bases). This CDR3 contains 16 residues. Germline V CDR1 and CDR2: SGHTA, FQGNSA. Trimming removed 5 bases at V and 0 bases at J, with 17 bases between. CDR3 nucleotides: TGTGCCAGCAGCCCCAGGACGGGGAGGAGCTCCTACGAGCAGTACTTC. Translation: CASSPRTGRSSYEQYF.

The gene calls are TRBV2 and TRBJ1-2; D is undetermined. Germline CDR1 is SNHLY and CDR2 is FYNNEI. The V gene lost 2 bases and the J gene lost 4 bases, with 8 bases spanning the gap. The CDR3 is 13 amino acids. The CDR3 DNA sequence: TGTGCCAGCAGTGAATACAGATCCTATGGCTACACCTTC. It specifies CASSEYRSYGYTF.